This T cell receptor (beta chain) was recorded in a study of blood T cell repertoires in COVID-19 (dated by TCRdb to about 2020). Regarding the research as a whole: Samples from collaborators originated in the United States, Italy and Spain and spanned both the acute and convalescent phases of COVID-19. The prospective study material was composed of cDNA or gDNA derived from T cells, B-cell-depleted T cells, or PBMCs. Deeply sampled blood TCRbeta repertoires from subjects exposed to, actively infected with, or recovered from COVID-19 were included in the dataset. The repertoires were made available in a free public database intended to serve as a resource for research on the immune response to SARS-CoV-2. The samples were drawn from the first 160 participants of the ongoing ImmuneRACE study and from 1,254 subjects provided by 6 global collaborators. Nearly every sample came with metadata listing a de-identified subject ID, COVID-19 status, age in years and sex. Where available, HLA class I and class II types were obtained from metadata supplied by the sample provider rather than from assay-based typing. The research as a whole found: Clinical and demographic metadata were provided uncurated, with the amount varying by source and participant.

This clone was counted between two and nine times. The antigen it recognizes is unknown. No base qualities exist here, and no much larger clone lies one base off it. Taken from cysteine to phenylalanine, the CDR3 has 15 residues. Kept here is only the CDR3 DNA, which spans 45 bases and is read in frame from base 1. The junction shows trimming of 3 bases on V and 9 bases on J, plus 19 bases between the germline ends. CDR1 and CDR2, looked up from the germline V gene (reference sequence), are SGHNT and YYREEE. TCRbeta CDR3 regions were amplified from genomic DNA using the immunoSEQ Assay, a bias-controlled multiplex PCR. For the original study's pipeline: The number of nucleated cells in each sample was estimated from the amplification of reference gene primers within the assay. To quantify the absolute abundance of each unique TCRbeta CDR3 rearrangement, sequence reads were collapsed and filtered. Productive Simpson clonality was computed per sample as the square root of Simpson's diversity index over productive rearrangements. The table was pulled from immuneACCESS by TCRdb, which kept in-frame rearrangements only. Such tables lose some clones; where checked, under half of the loss comes from unresolved V genes, and the rest has no known cause. The D gene and trimming were derived from the DNA, and the V and J assignments and clone size from that table. Here the sample has a few hundred thousand clones; around 80% occur a single time. The ten largest account for 9.7% of the sample.

The collaborating institutions used their own protocols to collect whole blood in K2EDTA tubes. For TCRbeta analysis, collaborator samples were shipped as frozen whole blood, as isolated PBMCs, or as DNA extracted from either sample type. Here the chain combines TRBV5-4 and TRBJ2-1, with TRBD2 as a weak D call on 7 bases. The specimen sequenced was peripheral blood. This TCR came from a man between 50 and 59 years old with active or convalescent COVID-19. At the DNA level, the sequence is TGTGCCAGCAGCTCAAGGGGGGGCGGGGTAGGTGAGCAGTTCTTC. Translated, it gives CASSSRGGGVGEQFF.